Each of the 13 T cell receptor beta chains below was sequenced from the same sample in a study of blood T cell repertoires in COVID-19. Assay: immunoSEQ multiplex PCR; the TCRdb copy retains only in-frame clones and omits some. The sample consists of 470,000 or so clones, around 89% of them appearing once. Sequencing used peripheral blood. The source of these receptors is a woman aged 25-40 years with acute or convalescent COVID-19.

This clone was recorded only once. This chain links TRBV12-3 or TRBV12-4 with TRBJ2-3, with D possibly being TRBD1 (5 bases). Deletions cut 6 bases from V and 7 bases from J, with 11 bases between. The CDR3 loop spans 12 amino acids. The CDR3 DNA is TGTGCCAGCAGATCTCAGGGAAATACGCAGTATTTT. It codes for CASRSQGNTQYF.

The rearrangement uses TRBV4-1 and TRBJ2-3; TRBD1 agrees at 8 bases. V dropped 1 base and J dropped 4; count of bases not matched to a gene: 10. This CDR3 comprises 17 residues. Germline lookup yields CDR1 MGHRA and CDR2 YSYEKL. The CDR3 loop is CASSQVVTGGSPDTQYF. The CDR3 DNA follows: TGCGCCAGCAGCCAAGTTGTAACAGGGGGTTCCCCAGATACGCAGTATTTT.

The chain employs TRBV5-4 and TRBJ2-7; 10 bases agree with TRBD1. From germline, CDR1 is SGHNT and CDR2 YYREEE (reference sequence). V was clipped by 6 bases and J by 7 bases; unmatched bases: 7. This CDR3 contains 13 residues. CDR3 bases: TGTGCCAGCAACCGACAGGGGGCGGGGGAGCAGTACTTC. As protein: CASNRQGAGEQYF.

The chain uses TRBV4-1 and TRBJ1-2; 11 bases line up with TRBD1. CDR3 length equals 15 residues. Germline assignment: CDR1 MGHRA and CDR2 YSYEKL. Losses at the gene ends were 2 bases for V and 4 bases for J; bases not matched to a gene: 3. CDR3 in amino acids: CASSQPGQGGYGYTF. In DNA form, the CDR3 reads TGCGCCAGCAGCCAACCGGGACAGGGGGGCTATGGCTACACCTTC.

The chain couples TRBV12-5 to TRBJ2-1; weak D call: TRBD1 (6 bases). The CDR3 spans 16 residues. Trimming stripped 5 bases from V and 9 bases from J, with 23 bases between. CDR1 is LGHNT and CDR2 is FRNRAP in the germline V gene. The CDR3 DNA reads TGTGCTAGTGGTGACCAACAGGGAGCCCACTGGGGTGAGCAGTTCTTC. This gives the protein CASGDQQGAHWGEQFF.

This chain uses TRBV5-5 with TRBJ1-2, with 7 bases lining up with TRBD1. The J segment lost 6 bases and the V segment lost 5 bases, leaving 7 bases of the junction unmatched. CDR1 SGHKS and CDR2 YYEKEE come from the germline V gene (reference sequence). The CDR3 spans 13 residues. CDR3 sequence (DNA): TGTGCCAGCAGGCCGGGACAGAGTGATGGCTACACCTTC. It codes for CASRPGQSDGYTF.

This chain uses TRBV2 with TRBJ2-7; TRBD1 agrees at 9 bases. Trimming cost V 2 bases and J 5 bases; bases outside gene matches: 7. CDR1 is SNHLY, CDR2 FYNNEI, per germline. CDR3 size: 15 residues. The CDR3 region has the DNA TGTGCCAGCAGTGAAATAAGGACAGGGGTCCACGAGCAGTACTTC. It is translated as CASSEIRTGVHEQYF.

The count of this clone is one. The chain is built from TRBV3-1 (or the pseudogene TRBV3-2) and TRBJ2-3; D gene uncertain. The CDR3 has 16 amino acids. Germline CDR1 is LGHDT and CDR2 is YNNKEL (reference sequence). Trimming removed 4 bases from V and 0 bases from J, with 14 bases in between. CDR3 nucleotide sequence: TGTGCCAGCAGCCGCCTGGTTGAGACTAGCACAGATACGCAGTATTTT. Translating gives CASSRLVETSTDTQYF.

The rearrangement joins TRBV28 to TRBJ2-5; D is unresolved. Per the germline V gene, CDR1 is MDHEN and CDR2 is SYDVKM. The CDR3 is made up of 13 amino acids. V gave up 3 bases and J gave up 2 bases, with 7 bases separating them. In nucleotides, the CDR3 is TGTGCCAGCAGTTTGAGCGCACAAGAGACCCAGTACTTC. This encodes CASSLSAQETQYF.

The chain employs TRBV13 and TRBJ2-7, with 8 bases matching TRBD1. This CDR3 has 15 amino acids. CDR1 is PRHDT, CDR2 FYEKMQ, per germline (reference sequence). With V trimmed by 5 bases and J by 6 bases, 12 bases remained unmatched. The CDR3 DNA follows: TGTGCCAGCAGCGGAGGGGACAGGTCCTTCGGCGAGCAGTACTTC. Amino acid sequence: CASSGGDRSFGEQYF.

This chain links TRBV10-3 with TRBJ2-7, with D unresolved. V was trimmed by 3 bases and J by 5 bases, leaving 5 bases between them. Germline V gene sequence: CDR1 ENHRY, CDR2 SYGVKD. This CDR3 has 11 amino acids. The CDR3 protein is CAISDRNEQYF. CDR3 DNA sequence: TGTGCCATCAGTGACAGAAACGAGCAGTACTTC.

The V call is TRBV6-5, the J call TRBJ1-1; 10 nucleotides align to TRBD1. Per the germline V gene, CDR1 is MNHEY and CDR2 is SVGAGI. This CDR3 has 13 amino acids. J lost 0 bases, V lost 9 bases, and 1 base had no gene match. The CDR3 DNA sequence: TGTGCCAGTGACAGGGGGCTGAACACTGAAGCTTTCTTT. Translating it yields CASDRGLNTEAFF.

The rearrangement uses TRBV28 and TRBJ1-1; no definite D call. Per germline, CDR1 MDHEN and CDR2 SYDVKM. V dropped 3 bases and J dropped 0 bases, with 14 bases sitting between them. The CDR3 has 16 residues. The CDR3 nucleotides read TGTGCCAGCAGTTTGATCAGTCCGGGGATGAACACTGAAGCTTTCTTT. Translation: CASSLISPGMNTEAFF.